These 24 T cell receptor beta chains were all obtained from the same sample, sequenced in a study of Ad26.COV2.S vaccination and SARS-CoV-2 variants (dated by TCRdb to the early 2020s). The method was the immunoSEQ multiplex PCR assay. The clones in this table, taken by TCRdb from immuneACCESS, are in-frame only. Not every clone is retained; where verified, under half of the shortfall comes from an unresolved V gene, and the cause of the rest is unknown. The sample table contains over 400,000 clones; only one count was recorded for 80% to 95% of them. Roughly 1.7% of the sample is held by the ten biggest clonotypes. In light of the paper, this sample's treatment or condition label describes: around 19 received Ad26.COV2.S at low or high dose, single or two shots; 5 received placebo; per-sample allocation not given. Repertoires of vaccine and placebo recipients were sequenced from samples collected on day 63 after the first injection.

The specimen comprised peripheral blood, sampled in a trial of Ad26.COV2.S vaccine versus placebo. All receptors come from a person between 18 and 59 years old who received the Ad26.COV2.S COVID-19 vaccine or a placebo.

CDR3 DNA: TGCGCCAGCAGTCGGGGGCACACAGGCGCAATGAACACTGAAGCTTTCTTT. Protein sequence: CASSRGHTGAMNTEAFF. This chain joins TRBV4-3 and TRBJ1-1, with D maybe TRBD1 (6 bases). Germline V gives CDR1 LGHNA, CDR2 YSLEER. Trimming removed 6 bases from V and 0 bases from J, with 20 bases in between. The CDR3 is 17 residues long.

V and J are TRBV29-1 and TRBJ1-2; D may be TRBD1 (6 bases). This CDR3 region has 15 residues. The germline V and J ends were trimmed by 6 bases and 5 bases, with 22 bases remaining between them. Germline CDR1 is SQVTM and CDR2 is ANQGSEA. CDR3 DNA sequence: TGCAGCGTGTTGGGGCAGAAATCAAGGGGGTATGGCTACACCTTC. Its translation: CSVLGQKSRGYGYTF.

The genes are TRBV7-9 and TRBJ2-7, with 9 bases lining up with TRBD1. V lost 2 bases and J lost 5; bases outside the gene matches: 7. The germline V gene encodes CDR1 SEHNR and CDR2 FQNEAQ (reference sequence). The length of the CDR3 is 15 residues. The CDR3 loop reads CASSLSDRGSNEQYF. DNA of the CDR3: TGTGCCAGCAGCTTATCGGACAGGGGTAGCAACGAGCAGTACTTC.

Here the CDR3 reads CASSYRLQDQPQHF. The CDR3 nucleotides read TGTGCCAGCAGTTACAGGTTACAAGATCAGCCCCAGCATTTT. This chain connects TRBV6-7 to TRBJ1-5, with D unclear. TRBV6-7 belongs to the ORF category, with a function that is uncertain. The CDR3 is 14 amino acids. V lost 2 bases to trimming and J lost 5 bases, with 10 bases between them.

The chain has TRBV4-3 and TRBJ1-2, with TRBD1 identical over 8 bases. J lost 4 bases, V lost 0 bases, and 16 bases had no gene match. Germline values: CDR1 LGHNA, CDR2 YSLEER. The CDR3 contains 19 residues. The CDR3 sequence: CASSQDRPRRTGWSYGYTF. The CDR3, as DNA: TGCGCCAGCAGCCAAGATAGACCGAGACGGACAGGGTGGAGCTATGGCTACACCTTC.

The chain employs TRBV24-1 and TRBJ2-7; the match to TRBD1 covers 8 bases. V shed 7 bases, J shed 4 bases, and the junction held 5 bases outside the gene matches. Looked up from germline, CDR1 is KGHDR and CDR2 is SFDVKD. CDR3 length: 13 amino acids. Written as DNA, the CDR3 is TGTGCCACCAGCGACAGGGGCAGATACGAGCAGTACTTC. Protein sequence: CATSDRGRYEQYF.

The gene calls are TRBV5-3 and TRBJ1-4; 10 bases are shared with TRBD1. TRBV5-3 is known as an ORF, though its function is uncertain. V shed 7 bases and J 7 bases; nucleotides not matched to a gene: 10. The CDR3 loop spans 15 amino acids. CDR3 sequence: CARLGQGVRSEKLFF. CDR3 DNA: TGTGCCAGACTCGGACAGGGGGTTCGGAGTGAAAAACTGTTTTTT.

CDR3 region: CASSLGNPSNQPQHF. CDR3 nucleotides: TGTGCCAGCAGCTTAGGGAACCCTAGCAATCAGCCCCAGCATTTT. The genes are TRBV7-2 and TRBJ1-5; D is uncertain. The CDR3 runs 15 residues. Germline CDR1 SGHTA, CDR2 FQGNSA. The ends were cut back, 1 base at V and 0 bases at J, with 7 bases in the middle.

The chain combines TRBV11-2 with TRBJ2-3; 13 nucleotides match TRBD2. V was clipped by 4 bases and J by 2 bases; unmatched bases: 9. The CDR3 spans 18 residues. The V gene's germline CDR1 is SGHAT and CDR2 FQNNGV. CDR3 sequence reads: CASSYSTSGGRITDTQYF. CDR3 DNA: TGTGCCAGCAGCTACTCGACTAGCGGGGGGCGTATCACAGATACGCAGTATTTT.

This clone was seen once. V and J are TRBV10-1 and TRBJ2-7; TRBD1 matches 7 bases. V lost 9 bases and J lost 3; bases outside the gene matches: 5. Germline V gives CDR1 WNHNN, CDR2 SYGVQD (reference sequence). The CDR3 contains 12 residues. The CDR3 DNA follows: TGCGCCAGACAGACAGGGATCTACGAGCAGTACTTC. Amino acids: CARQTGIYEQYF.

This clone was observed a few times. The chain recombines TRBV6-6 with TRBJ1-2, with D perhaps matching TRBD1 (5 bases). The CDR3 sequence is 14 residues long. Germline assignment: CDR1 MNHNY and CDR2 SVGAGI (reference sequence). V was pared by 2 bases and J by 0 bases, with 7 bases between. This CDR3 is CASSYGAANYGYTF. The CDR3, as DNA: TGTGCCAGCAGTTACGGGGCAGCTAACTATGGCTACACCTTC.

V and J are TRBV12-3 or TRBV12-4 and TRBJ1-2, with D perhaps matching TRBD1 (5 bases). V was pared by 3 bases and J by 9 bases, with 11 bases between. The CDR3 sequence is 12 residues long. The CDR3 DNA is TGTGCCAGCAGTTTTGAGGGGAAACGCTACACCTTC. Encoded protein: CASSFEGKRYTF.

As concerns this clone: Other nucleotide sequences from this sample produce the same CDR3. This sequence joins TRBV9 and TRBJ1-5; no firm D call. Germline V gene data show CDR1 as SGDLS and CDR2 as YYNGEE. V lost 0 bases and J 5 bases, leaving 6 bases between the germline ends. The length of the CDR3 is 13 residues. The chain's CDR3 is CASSVVPDQPQHF. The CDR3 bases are TGTGCCAGCAGCGTAGTTCCGGATCAGCCCCAGCATTTT.

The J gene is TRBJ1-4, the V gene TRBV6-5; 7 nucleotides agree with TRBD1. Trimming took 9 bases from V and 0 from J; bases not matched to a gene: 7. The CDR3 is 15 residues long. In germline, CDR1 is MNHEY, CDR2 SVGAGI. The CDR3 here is CASRGQPATNEKLFF. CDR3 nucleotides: TGTGCCAGTAGGGGACAGCCCGCAACTAATGAAAAACTGTTTTTT.

CDR3 protein: CAWSVLAGIQETQYF. The CDR3 nucleotides are TGTGCCTGGAGTGTACTGGCGGGAATACAAGAGACCCAGTACTTC. This chain links TRBV30 with TRBJ2-5, with D perhaps matching TRBD2 (6 bases). The germline V gene encodes CDR1 GTSNPN and CDR2 SVGIG (reference sequence). Trimming removed 0 bases at V and 2 bases at J, with 13 bases between. The CDR3 spans 15 residues. Based on the CDR3 plus reference TRBV30 and TRBJ2-5, the full variable domain is SQTIHQWPATLVQPVGSPLSLECTVEGTSNPNLYWYRQAAGRGLQLLFYSVGIGQISSEVPQNLSASRPQDRQFILSSKKLLLSDSGFYLCAWSVLAGIQETQYFGPGTRLLVL.

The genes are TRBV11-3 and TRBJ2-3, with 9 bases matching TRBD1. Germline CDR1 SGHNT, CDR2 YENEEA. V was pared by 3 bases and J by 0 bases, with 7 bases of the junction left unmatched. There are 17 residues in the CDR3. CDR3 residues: CASSFSGTGQSTDTQYF. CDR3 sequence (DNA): TGTGCCAGCAGCTTTTCGGGGACAGGGCAGAGCACAGATACGCAGTATTTT.

The CDR3 spells CASSLGFRNTGLETPSYNEQFF. The CDR3 DNA reads TGCGCCAGCAGCTTGGGATTCCGGAATACAGGGTTGGAGACCCCCTCCTACAATGAGCAGTTCTTC. The chain joins TRBV5-1 to TRBJ2-1, with a possible D match to TRBD1 (6 bases). Trimming took off 0 bases at V and 0 bases at J, with 28 bases between the two ends. The CDR3 runs to 22 residues. Germline CDR1 reads SGHRS; CDR2 reads YFSETQ. The whole variable domain, filled in from reference TRBV5-1 and TRBJ2-1, reads KAGVTQTPRYLIKTRGQQVTLSCSPISGHRSVSWYQQTPGQGLQFLFEYFSETQRNKGNFPGRFSGRQFSNSRSEMNVSTLELGDSALYLCASSLGFRNTGLETPSYNEQFFGPGTRLTVL.

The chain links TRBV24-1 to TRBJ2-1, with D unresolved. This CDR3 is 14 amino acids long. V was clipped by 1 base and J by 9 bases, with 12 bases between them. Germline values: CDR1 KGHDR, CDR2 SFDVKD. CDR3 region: CATSDLFRSGEQFF. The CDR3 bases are TGTGCCACCAGTGATTTATTTAGGTCGGGTGAGCAGTTCTTC.

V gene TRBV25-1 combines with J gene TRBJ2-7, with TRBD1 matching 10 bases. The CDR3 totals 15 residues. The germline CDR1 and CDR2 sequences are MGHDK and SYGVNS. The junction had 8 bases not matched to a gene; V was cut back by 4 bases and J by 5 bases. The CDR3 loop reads CASSAPGQGINEQYF. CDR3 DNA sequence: TGTGCCAGCAGTGCGCCGGGACAGGGGATCAACGAGCAGTACTTC.

For the CDR3, the DNA is TGTGCCAGCACCACGGGACAGTTGGCACAGCCCCAGCATTTT. Translated, it gives CASTTGQLAQPQHF. The chain couples TRBV6-5 to TRBJ1-5; 7 nucleotides agree with TRBD1. After removal of 7 bases from V and 7 bases from J, the junction contained 10 bases not matched to a gene. The germline V gene has CDR1 MNHEY and CDR2 SVGAGI. The CDR3 extends over 14 amino acids.

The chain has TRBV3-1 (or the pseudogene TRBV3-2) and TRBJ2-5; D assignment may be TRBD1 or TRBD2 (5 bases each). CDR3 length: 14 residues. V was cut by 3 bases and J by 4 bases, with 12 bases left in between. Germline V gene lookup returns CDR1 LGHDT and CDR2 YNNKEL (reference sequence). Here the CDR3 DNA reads TGTGCCAGCAGCCATGGGACGGGGATAGAGACCCAGTACTTC. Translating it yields CASSHGTGIETQYF.

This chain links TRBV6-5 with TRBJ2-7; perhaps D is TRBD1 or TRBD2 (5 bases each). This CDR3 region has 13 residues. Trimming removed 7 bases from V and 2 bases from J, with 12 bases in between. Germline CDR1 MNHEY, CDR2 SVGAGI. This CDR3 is CASTRGRTYEQYF. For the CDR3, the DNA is TGTGCCAGCACCCGGGGCAGAACCTACGAGCAGTACTTC.

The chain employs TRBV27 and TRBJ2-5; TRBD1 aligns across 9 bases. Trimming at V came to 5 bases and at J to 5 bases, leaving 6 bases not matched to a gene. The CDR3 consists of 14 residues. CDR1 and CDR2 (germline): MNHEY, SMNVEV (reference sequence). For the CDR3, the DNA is TGTGCCAGCAGTCTACAGGGGGCGAGGGAGACCCAGTACTTC. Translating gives CASSLQGARETQYF.

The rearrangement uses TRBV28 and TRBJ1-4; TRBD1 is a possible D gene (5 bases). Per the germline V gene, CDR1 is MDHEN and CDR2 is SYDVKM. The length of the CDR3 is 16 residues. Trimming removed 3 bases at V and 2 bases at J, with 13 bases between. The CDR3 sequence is CASSFGPGGTNEKLFF. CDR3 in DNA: TGTGCCAGCAGTTTTGGCCCCGGGGGGACTAATGAAAAACTGTTTTTT.